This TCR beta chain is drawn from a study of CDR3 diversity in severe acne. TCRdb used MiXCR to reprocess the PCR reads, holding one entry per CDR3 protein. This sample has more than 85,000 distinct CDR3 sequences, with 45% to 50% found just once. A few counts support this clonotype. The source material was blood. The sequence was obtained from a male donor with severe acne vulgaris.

The CDR3 is CASSLSQGGETQYF. Here the CDR3 DNA reads TGTGCCAGCAGCCTATCACAAGGGGGAGAGACCCAGTACTTC. The rearrangement joins TRBV11-2 to TRBJ2-5, with a possible D match to TRBD1 (6 bases). The CDR3 covers 14 residues. Trimming shortened V by 5 bases and J by 4 bases, and 14 bases separated the two germline ends. The germline gives CDR1 SGHAT, CDR2 FQNNGV.